The entry that follows covers one T cell receptor (beta chain) sequence. The antigen it binds to is not known. There are no base qualities to consult, and no much larger clone falls within one base. Trimming costs V 0 bases and J 5 bases, and their ends lie 8 bases apart. The germline V gene yields SGHTS for CDR1 and YDEGEE for CDR2. From the cysteine up to the phenylalanine, the CDR3 has a length of 13 residues. Just the 39-base CDR3 DNA is kept, in frame starting at base 1. Participants in the prospective study were enrolled through a virtual design, were aged roughly 18 to 100 years, and lived in 24 United States geographic areas. To assign participants to cohorts, the prospective study relied on clinical history that participants themselves reported in a screening survey and a study questionnaire. Each participant in the prospective study had whole blood, serum and a nasopharyngeal or oropharyngeal swab collected by mobile phlebotomists. Over a roughly 2-month period, participants in the prospective study had the option of providing additional blood draws and questionnaires. Blood samples from the prospective study were shipped frozen or at room temperature prior to DNA extraction.

This record belongs to a study of blood T cell repertoires in COVID-19 (dated by TCRdb to about 2020). About the investigation overall: The collaborator samples originated in the United States, Italy and Spain and spanned the acute and convalescent phases of COVID-19. Deeply sampled blood TCRbeta repertoires from subjects exposed to, actively infected with, or recovered from COVID-19 were included in the dataset. The sample metadata nearly always contained a de-identified subject ID, COVID-19 status, age in years and sex. Where available, HLA class I and class II types were obtained from metadata supplied by the sample provider rather than from assay-based typing. The repertoires were released in a freely available public database intended as a resource for research on the immune response to SARS-CoV-2. The material from the prospective study consisted of cDNA or gDNA derived from T cells, B-cell-depleted T cells, or PBMCs. Samples came from the ongoing ImmuneRACE study (first 160 participants) plus 1,254 subjects from 6 global collaborators.

TCRbeta CDR3 regions were amplified from genomic DNA using the immunoSEQ Assay, a bias-controlled multiplex PCR. In the original analysis: Nucleated cell counts per sample were estimated from amplification of reference gene primers within the assay. To quantify the absolute abundance of each unique TCRbeta CDR3 rearrangement, sequence reads were collapsed and filtered. Productive Simpson clonality was computed per sample as the square root of Simpson's diversity index over productive rearrangements. The clones in this table, taken by TCRdb from immuneACCESS, are in-frame only. Not every clone is retained; where verified, under half of the shortfall comes from an unresolved V gene, and the cause of the rest is unknown. The V and J calls and clone size were taken over from that table, and D and trimming were inferred from the DNA. This sample lists around 260,000 clones; about 80% were detected once. The ten most abundant clones make up roughly 4% of the sample.

Overall study outcomes, separate from this receptor: The amount of clinical and demographic metadata varied by source and participant and was provided uncurated.

This receptor was identified in a young man with acute COVID-19. Material for sequencing was PBMCs or T cells enriched from blood (not recorded which). This chain is built from TRBV5-8 and TRBJ1-1, with a tentative D gene TRBD1 over 6 matching bases. CDR3 sequence: CASSLVDRTEAFF. The DNA sequence reads TGTGCCAGCAGCTTGGTAGACAGGACTGAAGCTTTCTTT.